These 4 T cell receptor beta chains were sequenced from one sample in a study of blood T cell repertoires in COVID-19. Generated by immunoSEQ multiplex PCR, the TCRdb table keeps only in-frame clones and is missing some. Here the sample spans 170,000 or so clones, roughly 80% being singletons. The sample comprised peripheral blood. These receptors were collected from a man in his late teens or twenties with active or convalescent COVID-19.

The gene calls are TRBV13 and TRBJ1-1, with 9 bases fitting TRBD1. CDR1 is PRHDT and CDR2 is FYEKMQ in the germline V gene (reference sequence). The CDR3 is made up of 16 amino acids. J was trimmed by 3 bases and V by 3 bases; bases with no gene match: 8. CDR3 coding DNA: TGTGCCAGCAGCTTCACAGGGGGCTCAGGGGACACTGAAGCTTTCTTT. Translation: CASSFTGGSGDTEAFF.

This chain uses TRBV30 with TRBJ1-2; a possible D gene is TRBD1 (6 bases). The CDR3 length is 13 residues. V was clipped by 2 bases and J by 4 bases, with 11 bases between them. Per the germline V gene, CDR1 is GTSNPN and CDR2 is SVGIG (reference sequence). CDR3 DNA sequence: TGTGCCTGGAGTACAGGGCCAGGCTATGGCTACACCTTC. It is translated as CAWSTGPGYGYTF.

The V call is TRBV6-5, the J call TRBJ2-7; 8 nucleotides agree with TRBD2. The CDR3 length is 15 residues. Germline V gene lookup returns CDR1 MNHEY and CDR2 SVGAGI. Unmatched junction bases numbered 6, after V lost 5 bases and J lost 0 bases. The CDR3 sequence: CASSPLADDSYEQYF. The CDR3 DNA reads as TGTGCCAGCAGTCCACTAGCGGACGACTCCTACGAGCAGTACTTC.

The CDR3 sequence is CASSSLAGGYIQYF. CDR3 coding DNA: TGTGCCAGCAGCTCTCTAGCGGGGGGTTACATTCAGTACTTC. This chain joins TRBV7-9 and TRBJ2-4, with 11 bases fitting TRBD2. V gave up 4 bases and J gave up 8 bases; unmatched junction bases: 4. The CDR3 has 14 amino acids. Germline CDR1 reads SEHNR; CDR2 reads FQNEAQ (reference sequence).